This entry is about one T cell receptor (beta chain). These data come from a study of Graves' ophthalmopathy and Graves' hyperthyroidism. Amplified TCR beta CDR3 regions were obtained using RNA transcripts as template. The first round was an RT-PCR with HTBI primers, and the second round was a multiplex PCR. TCRdb itself ran the multiplex PCR reads through MiXCR, one entry per CDR3 protein. The sample records almost 40,000 distinct CDR3 sequences, approximately 50% being singletons. Where ophthalmopathy was absent within 18 months of follow-up, hyperthyroidism was stable. Sequenced sample: peripheral blood. This TCR came from an adult woman with stable Graves' hyperthyroidism.

The CDR3, as DNA: TGTGCCACCAGCACCGGGACAGGGGGCGAAAAACTGTTTTTT. The encoded protein is CATSTGTGGEKLFF. V is TRBV15 and J is TRBJ1-4, with 12 bases matching TRBD1. The V and J ends lost 4 bases and 8 bases, in that order; junction bases with no gene match: 2. CDR3 length: 14 residues. The V gene's germline CDR1 is LNHNV and CDR2 YYDKDF (reference sequence).